Listed here are 32 T cell receptor beta chains from one sample, sequenced in a study of radiotherapy plus CTLA-4 blockade in lung cancer. Libraries were prepared by immunoSEQ multiplex PCR; TCRdb keeps only in-frame clonotypes and omits some of them. Altogether 84,000 or so clones are present, around 86% being singletons, with the ten largest covering roughly 15%. The sample here was peripheral blood, taken from a patient treated with radiotherapy plus ipilimumab. Receptor source: a human donor with non-small cell lung cancer that progressed on radiotherapy plus ipilimumab.

The chain combines TRBV7-2 with TRBJ1-1; D not resolved. This CDR3 has 15 residues. V was shortened by 6 bases and J by 4 bases, with 18 bases between the two germline ends. The germline V gene has CDR1 SGHTA and CDR2 FQGNSA. The CDR3 sequence is CASSQPRAAGTEAFF. The CDR3 region has the DNA TGTGCCAGCAGTCAGCCCCGAGCGGCGGGCACTGAAGCTTTCTTT.

V gene TRBV27 combines with J gene TRBJ2-3; D not resolved. Trimming left V 0 bases short and J 0 bases short, with 4 bases between. The CDR3 has 14 residues. CDR1 and CDR2 from the germline V gene are MNHEY and SMNVEV (reference sequence). DNA for the CDR3: TGTGCCAGCAGTTTATCGGTGAGCACAGATACGCAGTATTTT. It encodes CASSLSVSTDTQYF.

The DNA of the CDR3 is TGTGCCAGTAGTACGGGAGGAGCCCCTAGTGAAAAACTGTTTTTT. It is translated as CASSTGGAPSEKLFF. The chain is built from TRBV19 and TRBJ1-4; D not certain. V was pared by 4 bases and J by 7 bases, with 16 bases between. The V gene's germline CDR1 is LNHDA and CDR2 SQIVND (reference sequence). The CDR3 is made up of 15 amino acids.

This clone was counted between two and nine times. The rearrangement links TRBV2 to TRBJ2-7; possibly TRBD2 for D (6 bases). The CDR3 is 12 residues long. From germline, CDR1 is SNHLY and CDR2 FYNNEI. Trimming removed 6 bases at V and 9 bases at J, with 15 bases between. The CDR3 sequence is CASSGAAGGQYF. The CDR3 DNA is TGTGCCAGCAGCGGAGCAGCCGGGGGGCAGTACTTC. Filled out from reference TRBV2 and TRBJ2-7, the complete variable domain reads EPEVTQTPSHQVTQMGQEVILRCVPISNHLYFYWYRQILGQKVEFLVSFYNNEISEKSEIFDDQFSVERPDGSNFTLKIRSTKLEDSAMYFCASSGAAGGQYFGPGTRLTVT.

The chain joins TRBV4-1 to TRBJ2-2; D gene ambiguous. Per germline, CDR1 MGHRA and CDR2 YSYEKL. V lost 1 base and J 7 bases, leaving 19 bases between the germline ends. There are 17 residues in the CDR3. The chain's CDR3 is CASSQAQIFHYSGELFF. The DNA for the CDR3 is TGCGCCAGCAGCCAAGCACAGATTTTCCATTATAGCGGGGAGCTGTTTTTT.

This chain uses TRBV29-1 with TRBJ2-1; 9 bases fit TRBD1. The germline V gene has CDR1 SQVTM and CDR2 ANQGSEA. Trimming took 6 bases from V and 3 from J; bases not matched to a gene: 6. CDR3 length equals 14 residues. The DNA for the CDR3 is TGCAGCGTGGACCCGGGACAGGGCTACAATGAGCAGTTCTTC. Translation: CSVDPGQGYNEQFF.

The genes are TRBV5-5 and TRBJ2-2, with D hard to call. CDR3 length equals 13 residues. V lost 0 bases and J lost 4, with 4 bases in between. The germline V gene encodes CDR1 SGHKS and CDR2 YYEKEE (reference sequence). CDR3 amino acids: CASSLVVTGELFF. The CDR3 DNA follows: TGTGCCAGCAGCTTGGTTGTCACCGGGGAGCTGTTTTTT.

In this sample, this clone turned up once. This chain uses TRBV6-1 with TRBJ1-1; D unclear. Germline CDR1 MNHNS, CDR2 SASEGT. V shed 3 bases and J shed 4 bases, with 15 bases lying between them. There are 15 residues in the CDR3. The CDR3 nucleotides read TGTGCCAGCAGTGACACGACCGGACCGCGCACTGAAGCTTTCTTT. It yields the protein CASSDTTGPRTEAFF.

This sequence joins TRBV7-9 and TRBJ2-7, with D possibly called TRBD1 or TRBD2 (6 bases each). V lost 0 bases and J 6 bases, leaving 12 bases between the germline ends. Germline lookup yields CDR1 SEHNR and CDR2 FQNEAQ (reference sequence). The CDR3 totals 14 residues. CDR3 sequence: CASSLASRGGEQYF. In DNA form, the CDR3 reads TGTGCCAGCAGCTTAGCGAGCAGGGGAGGCGAGCAGTACTTC.

V and J are TRBV11-3 and TRBJ2-1; 10 nucleotides match TRBD2. Germline V gives CDR1 SGHNT, CDR2 YENEEA. V lost 1 base, J lost 7 bases, and 7 bases stayed unmatched. This CDR3 has 16 residues. The CDR3 bases are TGTGCCAGCAGCTTAGCTTTCCAGCGGGAGGGTAATGAGCAGTTCTTC. As protein: CASSLAFQREGNEQFF.

V is TRBV4-3 and J is TRBJ2-6; perhaps TRBD2 as D (5 bases). CDR1 and CDR2 (germline): LGHNA, YSLEER. V gave up 4 bases and J gave up 2 bases, with 15 bases separating them. The CDR3 totals 17 residues. The CDR3 is CASSPRLGSTGANVLTF. Here the CDR3 DNA reads TGCGCCAGCAGCCCGCGCCTGGGGAGCACTGGGGCCAACGTCCTGACTTTC.

The chain recombines TRBV6-1 with TRBJ1-2, with D uncertain. Germline assignment: CDR1 MNHNS and CDR2 SASEGT. V was shortened by 2 bases and J by 5 bases, with 6 bases between the two germline ends. The CDR3 extends over 12 amino acids. The chain's CDR3 is CASSEIDYGYTF. Written as DNA, the CDR3 is TGTGCCAGCAGTGAAATTGATTATGGCTACACCTTC.

The chain employs TRBV5-5 and TRBJ2-3; the D is unclear. In germline, CDR1 is SGHKS, CDR2 YYEKEE (reference sequence). The CDR3 extends over 16 amino acids. V lost 0 bases and J 0 bases, leaving 11 bases between the germline ends. As DNA, the CDR3 is TGTGCCAGCAGCTTGGATCGGGCACTTAGCACAGATACGCAGTATTTT. Translated, it gives CASSLDRALSTDTQYF. The full variable domain, completed using reference TRBV5-5 and TRBJ2-3, is DAGVTQSPTHLIKTRGQQVTLRCSPISGHKSVSWYQQVLGQGPQFIFQYYEKEERGRGNFPDRFSARQFPNYSSELNVNALLLGDSALYLCASSLDRALSTDTQYFGPGTRLTVL.

The CDR3 nucleotides are TGTGCCAGCAGTTTATCCACAGTGGGCAATCAGCCCCAGCATTTT. Amino acid sequence: CASSLSTVGNQPQHF. The V and J genes are TRBV27 and TRBJ1-5; D is ambiguous. Per the germline V gene, CDR1 is MNHEY and CDR2 is SMNVEV (reference sequence). The CDR3 consists of 15 residues. V gave up 0 bases and J gave up 2 bases, with 8 bases separating them.

The J gene is TRBJ2-2, the V gene TRBV28, with a weak D call TRBD2 (6 bases). The CDR3 covers 15 residues. CDR1 and CDR2 from the germline V gene are MDHEN and SYDVKM. The V and J ends lost 4 bases and 3 bases respectively, with 12 bases between them. Written as DNA, the CDR3 is TGTGCCAGCAGTTCGGCTGGACTACACACCGGGGAGCTGTTTTTT. Protein product: CASSSAGLHTGELFF. The full variable domain, with the rest looked up from reference TRBV28 and TRBJ2-2, is DVKVTQSSRYLVKRTGEKVFLECVQDMDHENMFWYRQDPGLGLRLIYFSYDVKMKEKGDIPEGYSVSREKKERFSLILESASTNQTSMYLCASSSAGLHTGELFFGEGSRLTVL.

This rearrangement joins TRBV13 to TRBJ2-1; 7 positions match TRBD2. CDR3 length equals 17 residues. V lost 5 bases and J lost 7; bases outside the gene matches: 17. CDR1 and CDR2 from the germline V gene are PRHDT and FYEKMQ (reference sequence). CDR3 in amino acids: CASSNPRFWRELNEQFF. The CDR3 DNA sequence: TGTGCCAGCAGCAACCCCAGGTTCTGGCGGGAGTTAAATGAGCAGTTCTTC.

This sequence joins TRBV7-2 and TRBJ1-5; D perhaps matches TRBD1 (5 bases). CDR1 is SGHTA, CDR2 FQGNSA, per germline. The CDR3 is 15 amino acids. V lost 2 bases to trimming and J lost 3 bases, with 11 bases between them. This chain's CDR3 is CASSLSRTSNQPQHF. Here the CDR3 DNA reads TGTGCCAGCAGCTTAAGTAGGACATCCAATCAGCCCCAGCATTTT.

With respect to this clone: Other nucleotide sequences from this sample produce the same CDR3. The V gene is TRBV4-3, the J gene TRBJ1-5, with D hard to call. CDR1 is LGHNA, CDR2 YSLEER, per germline. V was clipped by 0 bases and J by 3 bases, with 12 bases between them. This CDR3 is 16 amino acids long. The CDR3 sequence is CASSQDFKGANQPQHF. The DNA for the CDR3 is TGCGCCAGCAGCCAAGATTTTAAGGGAGCCAATCAGCCCCAGCATTTT.

V and J are TRBV6-5 and TRBJ2-1, with a possible D match to TRBD2 (6 bases). V lost 5 bases to trimming and J lost 4 bases, with 15 bases between them. Germline loops: CDR1 MNHEY, CDR2 SVGAGI. The CDR3 totals 15 residues. CDR3 DNA sequence: TGTGCCAGCAGTACCCTCTGGCGGGGTTACAATGAGCAGTTCTTC. It specifies CASSTLWRGYNEQFF.

The V gene is TRBV5-5, the J gene TRBJ1-2; the D gene is possibly TRBD1 (6 bases). Trimming took off 4 bases at V and 4 bases at J, with 17 bases between the two ends. This CDR3 contains 15 residues. Germline CDR1 reads SGHKS; CDR2 reads YYEKEE (reference sequence). Written as DNA, the CDR3 is TGTGCCAGCAGCCAAACAGACAGGAATCTCTATGGCTACACCTTC. Its protein product is CASSQTDRNLYGYTF. Looking up the rest from reference TRBV5-5 and TRBJ1-2 gives the full variable domain: DAGVTQSPTHLIKTRGQQVTLRCSPISGHKSVSWYQQVLGQGPQFIFQYYEKEERGRGNFPDRFSARQFPNYSSELNVNALLLGDSALYLCASSQTDRNLYGYTFGSGTRLTVV.

This clone showed up just a few times. V gene TRBV6-1 combines with J gene TRBJ1-3; possible D gene TRBD1, 5 bases. V was pared by 3 bases and J by 0 bases, with 12 bases between. Per germline, CDR1 MNHNS and CDR2 SASEGT. This CDR3 has 16 amino acids. This chain's CDR3 is CASSDATGGSGNTIYF. Written as DNA, the CDR3 is TGTGCCAGCAGTGACGCGACCGGGGGCTCTGGAAACACCATATATTTT.

The chain uses TRBV29-1 and TRBJ2-7; D may correspond to TRBD1 or TRBD2 (5 bases each). Trimming removed 0 bases at V and 5 bases at J, with 17 bases between. The length of the CDR3 is 15 residues. CDR1 is SQVTM, CDR2 ANQGSEA, per germline. CDR3 residues: CSVEEDRDRANEQYF. The CDR3 bases are TGCAGCGTTGAAGAAGACCGGGACCGCGCGAACGAGCAGTACTTC.

This clone was seen a few times. The gene calls are TRBV10-1 and TRBJ1-5, with a tentative D call TRBD1 (5 bases). This CDR3 is 14 amino acids long. The V and J ends lost 4 bases and 4 bases respectively, with 11 bases between them. Germline CDR1 reads WNHNN; CDR2 reads SYGVQD (reference sequence). Here the CDR3 reads CASSVDSLNQPQHF. CDR3 DNA sequence: TGCGCCAGCAGTGTCGACAGCCTGAATCAGCCCCAGCATTTT.

This chain joins TRBV11-2 and TRBJ2-7; D might be TRBD1 (5 bases). Trimming took off 2 bases at V and 5 bases at J, with 13 bases between the two ends. This CDR3 comprises 14 residues. CDR1 SGHAT and CDR2 FQNNGV come from the germline V gene. Here the CDR3 DNA reads TGTGCCAGCAGCTTATACGGGCAGGGCCACGAGCAGTACTTC. Its translation: CASSLYGQGHEQYF.

This sequence joins TRBV27 and TRBJ1-1; 10 bases are shared with TRBD1. With V trimmed by 5 bases and J by 11 bases, 8 bases remained unmatched. The V gene's germline CDR1 is MNHEY and CDR2 SMNVEV (reference sequence). This CDR3 comprises 13 residues. Here the CDR3 DNA reads TGTGCCAGCAGTGAGCGACAGGGGGCTAGGGCTTTCTTT. As protein: CASSERQGARAFF.

In its sample, this clone was seen a few times. The chain links TRBV19 to TRBJ1-1; D is perhaps TRBD1 (5 bases). The V gene's germline CDR1 is LNHDA and CDR2 SQIVND (reference sequence). The CDR3 loop spans 13 amino acids. Trimming shortened V by 5 bases and J by 4 bases, and 11 bases separated the two germline ends. CDR3 amino acids: CASSEQVSTEAFF. CDR3 bases: TGTGCCAGTAGTGAACAGGTTAGCACTGAAGCTTTCTTT.

The rearrangement uses TRBV10-1 and TRBJ2-7; D unresolved. In germline, CDR1 is WNHNN, CDR2 SYGVQD (reference sequence). The CDR3 spans 14 residues. V lost 6 bases to trimming and J lost 3 bases, with 15 bases between them. The CDR3 spells CASRKPGALYEQYF. CDR3 nucleotides: TGCGCCAGCAGAAAACCCGGAGCCCTCTACGAGCAGTACTTC.

The CDR3 nucleotides are TGTGCCAGCAGTCCCGCAGGTTCGTTAACGGAGACCCAGTACTTC. Its translation is CASSPAGSLTETQYF. This chain connects TRBV27 to TRBJ2-5, with unresolved D. Germline V CDR1 and CDR2: MNHEY, SMNVEV (reference sequence). There are 15 residues in the CDR3. V lost 5 bases and J lost 5, with 18 bases in between.

The J gene is TRBJ2-2, the V gene TRBV7-9; 7 nucleotides match TRBD2. Germline trimming cut 8 bases from V and 0 bases from J; bases unmatched to any gene: 6. CDR3 length: 15 amino acids. Per germline, CDR1 SEHNR and CDR2 FQNEAQ (reference sequence). CDR3 region: CASGRTSANTGELFF. The CDR3 coding sequence is TGTGCCAGCGGACGGACTAGTGCGAACACCGGGGAGCTGTTTTTT. The full variable domain, with the rest looked up from reference TRBV7-9 and TRBJ2-2, is DTGVSQNPRHKITKRGQNVTFRCDPISEHNRLYWYRQTLGQGPEFLTYFQNEAQLEKSRLLSDRFSAERPKGSFSTLEIQRTEQGDSAMYLCASGRTSANTGELFFGEGSRLTVL.

V is TRBV20-1 and J is TRBJ1-1; no clear D. This CDR3 comprises 10 residues. V was shortened by 3 bases and J by 7 bases, with 6 bases between the two germline ends. The germline gives CDR1 DFQATT, CDR2 SNEGSKA (reference sequence). CDR3 residues: CSASTLEAFF. CDR3 sequence (DNA): TGCAGTGCTAGTACACTTGAAGCTTTCTTT.

In its sample, this clone was seen a few times. J is TRBJ1-5 and V is TRBV11-2; D not certain. Germline V gene sequence: CDR1 SGHAT, CDR2 FQNNGV. CDR3 length: 15 residues. Between the trimmed V and J ends, which lost 1 base and 2 bases, there was a span of 9 bases. This CDR3 reads CASSLGNSGNQPQHF. Here the CDR3 DNA reads TGTGCCAGCAGCTTAGGGAATTCTGGCAATCAGCCCCAGCATTTT.

The sample holds one count of this clone. The chain carries TRBV5-1 and TRBJ2-5, with D maybe TRBD2 (5 bases). Between the trimmed V and J ends, which lost 4 bases and 0 bases, there was a span of 10 bases. CDR3 length equals 14 residues. The germline gives CDR1 SGHRS, CDR2 YFSETQ. As DNA, the CDR3 is TGCGCCAGCAGCCCGAGCGGCTACCAAGAGACCCAGTACTTC. Translation gives CASSPSGYQETQYF.